The 31 T cell receptor beta chains below were found in one sample sequenced in a study of blood T cell repertoires in COVID-19. The protocol was immunoSEQ multiplex PCR, while the TCRdb copy is restricted to in-frame clones and leaves out a portion. The repertoire holds under 250,000 clones, about 91% seen once, with about 5% in the top ten. Sequenced: peripheral blood. Receptors were obtained from a woman in her 40s with acute or convalescent COVID-19.

The chain carries TRBV2 and TRBJ1-2, with 8 bases matching TRBD1. Germline values: CDR1 SNHLY, CDR2 FYNNEI. The CDR3 has 14 amino acids. The ends lost 3 bases at V and 4 bases at J; junction bases unmatched: 4. The CDR3 DNA reads TGTGCCAGCAGTGACGGGCAGGGGGCCTATGGCTACACCTTC. This encodes CASSDGQGAYGYTF.

The rearrangement links TRBV6-2 or TRBV6-3 to TRBJ2-7, with 7 bases aligning to TRBD1. Trimming took 6 bases from V and 4 from J; bases not matched to a gene: 6. The germline CDR1 and CDR2 sequences are MNHEY and SVGEGT. The CDR3 contains 13 residues. Here the CDR3 reads CASSRDRDYEQYV. In nucleotides, the CDR3 is TGTGCCAGCAGCCGTGACAGGGATTACGAGCAGTACGTC.

The chain links TRBV14 to TRBJ2-3; possibly TRBD1 for D (5 bases). The CDR3 runs to 19 residues. The V gene's germline CDR1 is SGHDN and CDR2 FVKESK. V was trimmed by 1 base and J by 0 bases, leaving 20 bases between them. Here the CDR3 reads CASSQGASLRGSSTDTQYF. The CDR3 nucleotides are TGTGCCAGCAGCCAAGGGGCGTCCCTAAGGGGAAGTAGCACAGATACGCAGTATTTT. Combining the CDR3 with reference TRBV14 and TRBJ2-3 gives the whole variable domain EAGVTQFPSHSVIEKGQTVTLRCDPISGHDNLYWYRRVMGKEIKFLLHFVKESKQDESGMPNNRFLAERTGGTYSTLKVQPAELEDSGVYFCASSQGASLRGSSTDTQYFGPGTRLTVL.

This chain connects TRBV15 to TRBJ2-4; D may be TRBD1 (6 bases). The CDR3 is 14 amino acids. V was pared by 1 base and J by 8 bases, with 12 bases between. Per the germline V gene, CDR1 is LNHNV and CDR2 is YYDKDF (reference sequence). CDR3 bases: TGTGCCACCAGCAGAGTGGGGGCGGTTGACATTCAGTACTTC. Translation: CATSRVGAVDIQYF. The entire variable domain, with the rest obtained from reference TRBV15 and TRBJ2-4, is as follows: DAMVIQNPRYQVTQFGKPVTLSCSQTLNHNVMYWYQQKSSQAPKLLFHYYDKDFNNEADTPDNFQSRRPNTSFCFLDIRSPGLGDTAMYLCATSRVGAVDIQYFGAGTRLSVL.

CDR3 region: CASTWDISSNQPQHF. The CDR3 DNA sequence: TGTGCCAGTACCTGGGACATTTCAAGCAATCAGCCCCAGCATTTT. The V gene is TRBV19, the J gene TRBJ1-5; maybe TRBD1 (6 bases). Trimming left V 7 bases short and J 1 base short, with 14 bases between. This CDR3 spans 15 amino acids. The germline V gene has CDR1 LNHDA and CDR2 SQIVND (reference sequence).

The chain recombines TRBV24-1 with TRBJ2-1; D unclear. This CDR3 spans 9 amino acids. V was pared by 6 bases and J by 12 bases, with 5 bases between. Germline lookup yields CDR1 KGHDR and CDR2 SFDVKD. The CDR3 sequence is CATSTAQFF. Written as DNA, the CDR3 is TGTGCCACCAGTACTGCGCAGTTCTTC.

The chain uses TRBV7-6 and TRBJ2-1, with 10 bases identical to TRBD2. CDR1 and CDR2 from the germline V gene are SGHVS and FNYEAQ. CDR3 length equals 15 residues. The V segment lost 5 bases and the J segment 9 bases; nucleotides outside the gene matches: 10. The CDR3 reads CASSRRAGGMVEQFF. The CDR3 coding sequence is TGTGCCAGCAGCCGGAGAGCGGGGGGGATGGTTGAGCAGTTCTTC.

The CDR3 sequence is CASSVGGTLTDTQYF. CDR3 bases: TGTGCCAGCAGCGTAGGAGGGACTCTCACAGATACGCAGTATTTT. This chain uses TRBV9 with TRBJ2-3; perhaps TRBD2 as D (6 bases). The CDR3 is made up of 15 amino acids. Trimming took off 0 bases at V and 2 bases at J, with 10 bases between the two ends. Germline loops: CDR1 SGDLS, CDR2 YYNGEE.

This chain uses TRBV2 with TRBJ2-3; TRBD2 matches 7 bases. CDR3 length equals 14 residues. In germline, CDR1 is SNHLY, CDR2 FYNNEI. J was trimmed by 11 bases and V by 9 bases; bases with no gene match: 17. CDR3 sequence (DNA): TGTGCCAGTTCGACCGGGACTACCTTGGGAGGGCAGTATTTT. Its translation: CASSTGTTLGGQYF.

The chain joins TRBV3-1 (or the pseudogene TRBV3-2) to TRBJ2-5; possible D gene TRBD2, 5 bases. V dropped 8 bases and J dropped 5 bases, with 12 bases sitting between them. This CDR3 is 12 amino acids long. From germline, CDR1 is LGHDT and CDR2 YNNKEL (reference sequence). In nucleotides, the CDR3 is TGTGCCAGCGCGGGCCTCCGGGAGACCCAGTACTTC. Its translation is CASAGLRETQYF.

The rearrangement joins TRBV13 to TRBJ1-4; 8 bases fit TRBD1. Germline values: CDR1 PRHDT, CDR2 FYEKMQ (reference sequence). The CDR3 is 14 residues long. V lost 4 bases and J lost 2; bases outside the gene matches: 0. The CDR3 reads CASSYRGTNEKLFF. The CDR3 nucleotides read TGTGCCAGCAGCTACAGGGGGACTAATGAAAAACTGTTTTTT.

V gene TRBV12-3 or TRBV12-4 combines with J gene TRBJ1-2; no definite D call. V was cut by 5 bases and J by 2 bases, with 9 bases left in between. This CDR3 has 13 amino acids. CDR3 in DNA: TGTGCCAGCAGTACCCACCAGAACTATGGCTACACCTTC. It translates to CASSTHQNYGYTF.

The chain has TRBV5-1 and TRBJ1-1; 10 bases are a match to TRBD1. CDR3 length equals 16 residues. In germline, CDR1 is SGHRS, CDR2 YFSETQ. The trim removed 0 bases at V and 4 bases at J, leaving 6 bases unmatched. This CDR3 is CASSLVGTGVSTEAFF. CDR3 nucleotides: TGCGCCAGCAGCTTGGTCGGGACAGGGGTAAGCACTGAAGCTTTCTTT.

The chain uses TRBV7-8 and TRBJ1-5; D is perhaps TRBD1 (6 bases). This CDR3 has 17 amino acids. Germline CDR1 reads SGHVS; CDR2 reads FQNEAQ. V dropped 5 bases and J dropped 8 bases, with 25 bases sitting between them. This chain's CDR3 is CASSPLSGRGFSKPQHF. The DNA for the CDR3 is TGTGCCAGCAGCCCCCTTTCGGGCAGGGGATTTTCAAAGCCCCAGCATTTT. Full variable domain (rest looked up from reference TRBV7-8 and TRBJ1-5): GAGVSQSPRYKVAKRGQDVALRCDPISGHVSLFWYQQALGQGPEFLTYFQNEAQLDKSGLPSDRFFAERPEGSVSTLKIQRTQQEDSAVYLCASSPLSGRGFSKPQHFGDGTRLSIL.

The chain is built from TRBV6-5 and TRBJ1-6; 7 bases align to TRBD1. The CDR3 covers 15 residues. Trimming took 6 bases from V and 4 from J; bases not matched to a gene: 6. Looked up from germline, CDR1 is MNHEY and CDR2 is SVGAGI. The DNA of the CDR3 is TGTGCCAGCAGACGACTACAGGGGTATAATTCACCCCTCCACTTT. Translating it yields CASRRLQGYNSPLHF.

The chain employs TRBV5-1 and TRBJ2-2, with a tentative D call TRBD1 (5 bases). V shed 4 bases and J shed 1 base, with 11 bases lying between them. CDR3 length: 15 amino acids. Germline V gene data show CDR1 as SGHRS and CDR2 as YFSETQ. In nucleotides, the CDR3 is TGCGCCAGCAGCGTGGACATTGAGAACACCGGGGAGCTGTTTTTT. Its translation: CASSVDIENTGELFF.

The V and J genes are TRBV4-1 and TRBJ1-2; 10 bases are a match to TRBD1. Germline V lookup: CDR1 MGHRA, CDR2 YSYEKL. The J segment lost 8 bases and the V segment lost 0 bases, leaving 6 bases of the junction unmatched. The CDR3 extends over 15 amino acids. CDR3 coding DNA: TGCGCCAGCAGCCAAGATCCGGACAGGGGGGAAGGCTACACCTTC. This translates into CASSQDPDRGEGYTF.

The chain combines TRBV19 with TRBJ2-7, with D possibly TRBD2 on 6 matching bases. Trimming pared 3 bases from V and 4 bases from J, leaving 13 bases between. Per germline, CDR1 LNHDA and CDR2 SQIVND (reference sequence). This CDR3 spans 14 amino acids. The DNA for the CDR3 is TGTGCCAGTAGTATGGGACTGGGGTTATACGAGCAGTACGTC. Encoded protein: CASSMGLGLYEQYV.

V and J are TRBV5-8 and TRBJ2-2, with D perhaps matching TRBD1 (6 bases). The germline V gene has CDR1 SGHTS and CDR2 YDEGEE. The CDR3 sequence is 16 residues long. V was cut by 3 bases and J by 0 bases, with 12 bases left in between. CDR3 in amino acids: CASSSRTDANTGELFF. In DNA form, the CDR3 reads TGTGCCAGCAGCTCCAGGACAGACGCGAACACCGGGGAGCTGTTTTTT. Looking up the rest from reference TRBV5-8 and TRBJ2-2 gives the full variable domain: EAGVTQSPTHLIKTRGQQATLRCSPISGHTSVYWYQQALGLGLQFLLWYDEGEERNRGNFPPRFSGRQFPNYSSELNVNALELEDSALYLCASSSRTDANTGELFFGEGSRLTVL.

The rearrangement uses TRBV5-8 and TRBJ2-3; D possibly corresponds to TRBD2 (5 bases). Trimming pared 3 bases from V and 5 bases from J, leaving 22 bases between. The CDR3 consists of 17 residues. Germline V gene data show CDR1 as SGHTS and CDR2 as YDEGEE. DNA for the CDR3: TGTGCCAGCAGCTCTTCAGTAGCTAGCCGGGTTGGAGATACGCAGTATTTT. The encoded protein is CASSSSVASRVGDTQYF.

The chain has TRBV21-1 and TRBJ1-2; the table's TRBD1 call for D was not verified on the DNA. TRBV21-1 is tagged as a pseudogene. The CDR3 runs 16 residues. As DNA, the CDR3 is TGTGCCAGCAGCACCTTATCTGGGGGCAGGGGTGGTGGCTACACCTTC. Amino acids: CASSTLSGGRGGGYTF.

This chain connects TRBV2 to TRBJ1-1; TRBD1 is a possible D gene (6 bases). The germline V gene encodes CDR1 SNHLY and CDR2 FYNNEI. The CDR3 contains 13 residues. Trimming shortened V by 11 bases and J by 5 bases, and 18 bases separated the two germline ends. The CDR3 protein is CAVLLWGRTEAFF. CDR3 DNA sequence: TGTGCCGTCCTGTTATGGGGGCGGACTGAAGCTTTCTTT.

This chain connects TRBV11-2 to TRBJ2-3; 9 nucleotides line up with TRBD1. Per the germline V gene, CDR1 is SGHAT and CDR2 is FQNNGV. The CDR3 runs to 15 residues. With V trimmed by 5 bases and J by 6 bases, 9 bases remained unmatched. The CDR3 nucleotides are TGTGCCAGCAGCCCGGCGGGACAGGGTGCGGATACGCAGTATTTT. Encoded protein: CASSPAGQGADTQYF.

The chain links TRBV11-2 to TRBJ1-2; a possible D gene is TRBD1 (6 bases). Trimming cost V 5 bases and J 5 bases, with 12 bases left between them. Germline CDR1 is SGHAT and CDR2 is FQNNGV. The CDR3 is made up of 13 amino acids. The CDR3 region has the DNA TGTGCCAGCAGCCTGAACAGGGAGTATGGCTACACCTTC. As protein: CASSLNREYGYTF.

V is TRBV11-2 and J is TRBJ1-4, with D possibly TRBD1 on 5 matching bases. The germline V gene has CDR1 SGHAT and CDR2 FQNNGV. The V end was cut by 5 bases, the J end by 2 bases, with 15 bases between. The CDR3 totals 16 residues. The CDR3 DNA is TGTGCCAGCAGCCCCTGGGGGGGGACGACTAATGAAAAACTGTTTTTT. Its translation is CASSPWGGTTNEKLFF.

J is TRBJ1-2 and V is TRBV29-1; 8 bases agree with TRBD1. This CDR3 region has 13 residues. The V gene's germline CDR1 is SQVTM and CDR2 ANQGSEA. Trimming cost V 7 bases and J 7 bases; bases outside gene matches: 11. The CDR3 reads CSAGAGGRFGYTF. CDR3 bases: TGCAGCGCTGGGGCAGGGGGCAGATTTGGCTACACCTTC.

This clone came up a few times. The rearrangement links TRBV2 to TRBJ2-5; TRBD2 aligns across 12 bases. CDR3 length: 16 residues. The germline V gene encodes CDR1 SNHLY and CDR2 FYNNEI. The J segment lost 1 base and the V segment lost 8 bases, leaving 8 bases of the junction unmatched. CDR3 sequence reads: CASVLGLAGGQETQYF. The CDR3 DNA is TGTGCCAGCGTATTGGGACTAGCGGGTGGCCAAGAGACCCAGTACTTC.

The chain links TRBV14 to TRBJ2-2; D gene unclear. CDR1 is SGHDN and CDR2 is FVKESK in the germline V gene. The V and J ends lost 0 bases and 3 bases respectively, with 14 bases between them. CDR3 length: 17 amino acids. Here the CDR3 reads CASSQDDEPTDTGELFF. As DNA, the CDR3 is TGTGCCAGCAGCCAAGATGATGAACCCACGGACACCGGGGAGCTGTTTTTT.

The chain has TRBV5-6 and TRBJ2-7, with D perhaps TRBD1 (6 bases). The germline gives CDR1 SGHDT, CDR2 YYEEEE. V was pared by 6 bases and J by 5 bases, with 15 bases between. This CDR3 spans 13 amino acids. CDR3 in DNA: TGTGCCAGCACCGCACCGTACAGGGACGAGCAGTACGTC. As protein: CASTAPYRDEQYV.

This clone has more than one count but fewer than ten. The chain joins TRBV5-6 to TRBJ1-4; tentatively, D is TRBD1 (6 bases). Per germline, CDR1 SGHDT and CDR2 YYEEEE. There are 17 residues in the CDR3. With 3 bases removed from V and 0 bases from J, the gap between germline ends came to 15 bases. The CDR3 nucleotides are TGTGCCAGCAGCTCCTACGGACAGATCGCAACTAATGAAAAACTGTTTTTT. It codes for CASSSYGQIATNEKLFF.

This rearrangement joins TRBV4-1 to TRBJ2-3, with 14 positions matching TRBD2. This CDR3 contains 16 residues. Germline-derived CDR1 and CDR2 are MGHRA and YSYEKL. Germline trimming cut 8 bases from V and 0 bases from J; bases unmatched to any gene: 4. In DNA, the CDR3 is TGCGCCAGCGGGGGACTAGCGGGGGCTAGCACAGATACGCAGTATTTT. Residues: CASGGLAGASTDTQYF.